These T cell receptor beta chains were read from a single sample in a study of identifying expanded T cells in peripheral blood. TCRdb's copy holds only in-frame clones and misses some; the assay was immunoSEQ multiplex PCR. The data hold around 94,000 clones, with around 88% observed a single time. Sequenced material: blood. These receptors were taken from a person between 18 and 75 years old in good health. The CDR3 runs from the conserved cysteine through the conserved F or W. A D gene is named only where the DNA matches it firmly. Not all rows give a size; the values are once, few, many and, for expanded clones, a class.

TGTGCCAGCAGACCCATCCGTGTGAATGAGCAGTTCTTC	CASRPIRVNEQFF	NA	NA	TRBJ2-1	TRBV6-5
TGTGCCAGCTCACTCCAAGAGACCCAGTACTTC	CASSLQETQYF	NA	NA	TRBJ2-5	TRBV18
TGTGCCAGCAAACTAGCGGGAGAACTCACCTACGAGCAGTACTTC	CASKLAGELTYEQYF	TRBD2	NA	TRBJ2-7	TRBV28
TGTGCCAGCAGTTACGACTGGGGGAACACTGAAGCTTTCTTT	CASSYDWGNTEAFF	NA	NA	TRBJ1-1	TRBV6-5
TGTGCCAGCAGTGACGGTGAAGCTTTCTTT	CASSDGEAFF	NA	once	TRBJ1-1	TRBV2
TGTGCCAGCTCACCCCAGGGCGGCGATTCACCCCTCCACTTT	CASSPQGGDSPLHF	NA	NA	TRBJ1-6	TRBV18
TGTGCCAGCAGCCTTGGACAGACTGGAAATGAAAAACTGTTTTTT	CASSLGQTGNEKLFF	NA	NA	TRBJ1-4	TRBV7-2
TGTGCCAGCAGCTTGGGTGTCTACGAGCAGTACTTC	CASSLGVYEQYF	NA	NA	TRBJ2-7	TRBV5-6
TGCGCCAGCAGCTTGGCCACACAGACCAACTATGGCTACACCTTC	CASSLATQTNYGYTF	NA	NA	TRBJ1-2	TRBV5-1
TGTGCCAGCAGCGTAGATCTAGGGGACCAGCAGTACTTC	CASSVDLGDQQYF	NA	NA	TRBJ2-7	TRBV9
TGTGCCAGCAGTGAAGACGCTGGGAGCTCCTACGAGCAGTACTTC	CASSEDAGSSYEQYF	NA	once	TRBJ2-7	TRBV6-1
TGTGCCAGCAGTGTCTCCGGGACAGCCTACGAGCAGTACTTC	CASSVSGTAYEQYF	TRBD1	once	TRBJ2-7	TRBV6-5
TGTGCCAGCAGCGGGGACTACAACAATGAGCAGTTCTTC	CASSGDYNNEQFF	TRBD2	NA	TRBJ2-1	TRBV9
TGTGCCAGCAGTTACTCTCCAGGGGTTAATTCACCCCTCCACTTT	CASSYSPGVNSPLHF	NA	NA	TRBJ1-6	TRBV6-5
TGTGCCAGCAGTTTATGGGGACTAGAAAGAGAGACCCAGTACTTC	CASSLWGLERETQYF	TRBD2	NA	TRBJ2-5	TRBV28
TGTGCCAGCAGTTTGGGACTAGATTTATCCGAGCAGTACTTC	CASSLGLDLSEQYF	TRBD2	NA	TRBJ2-7	TRBV28
TGTGCCTGGACTAGCGGGAGGGATACGCAGTATTTT	CAWTSGRDTQYF	TRBD2	NA	TRBJ2-3	TRBV6-7
TGTGCCAGCAGCGTAGCCCCTGGCGGGATCAATTACGAGCAGTACTTC	CASSVAPGGINYEQYF	NA	NA	TRBJ2-7	TRBV9
TGTGCCAGCAGCCCCCCAGGGGGGAGGAGGACTGAAGCTTTCTTT	CASSPPGGRRTEAFF	TRBD1	NA	TRBJ1-1	TRBV11-2
TGTGCCAGCAAACTCCAGGGTGGCAACTATGGCTACACCTTC	CASKLQGGNYGYTF	NA	NA	TRBJ1-2	TRBV6-5
TGCGCCAGCAGCTTACTAGCGGGAGCCTACGAGCAGTACTTC	CASSLLAGAYEQYF	TRBD2	NA	TRBJ2-7	TRBV5-1
TGCAGTGCCAGCACAGATACGCAGTATTTT	CSASTDTQYF	NA	NA	TRBJ2-3	TRBV20-1
TGCGCCAGCAGCTTGGAAGACAGGCGACCCACCGGGGAGCTGTTTTTT	CASSLEDRRPTGELFF	NA	NA	TRBJ2-2	TRBV5-1
TGTGCCAGCAGCTTGGCCAATCGGCGGCTCTCCTACAATGAGCAGTTCTTC	CASSLANRRLSYNEQFF	NA	once	TRBJ2-1	TRBV5-4
TGTGCCTGGACCCGGGAGGGAGATGAGCAGTTCTTC	CAWTREGDEQFF	TRBD2	NA	TRBJ2-1	TRBV30
TGTGCCAGCAGCTTAGGACTCCAAGAGACCCAGTACTTC	CASSLGLQETQYF	NA	NA	TRBJ2-5	TRBV7-9
TGCCGTTCTCGCTCCCTGGGAGAAAAACTGTTTTTT	CRSRSLGEKLFF	NA	NA	TRBJ1-4	TRBV21-1
TGTGCCAGCAAGCTGTTCACCGGGGAGCTGTTTTTT	CASKLFTGELFF	NA	once	TRBJ2-2	TRBV28
TGTGCCAGCAGCCCACCGAACTCCGGGACAGGGAGTTCTGGCTACACCTTC	CASSPPNSGTGSSGYTF	TRBD1	NA	TRBJ1-2	TRBV28
TGTGCCAGCAGGCACAGGAGGACAGGCAGCAATCAGCCCCAGCATTTT	CASRHRRTGSNQPQHF	TRBD1	NA	TRBJ1-5	TRBV28
TGCGCCAGCAGTGTCTCACCGGGACTAGCGGGATCTTCCTACAATGAGCAGTTCTTC	CASSVSPGLAGSSYNEQFF	TRBD2	NA	TRBJ2-1	TRBV10-2
TGTGCCAGCAGTTCACAGGGGTACGAGCAGTACTTC	CASSSQGYEQYF	TRBD1	NA	TRBJ2-7	TRBV11-3
TGTGCCAGCAGTTTACAGGGTGAACTGTTTTTT	CASSLQGELFF	NA	once	TRBJ1-4	TRBV28
TGTGCCAGCAGCGCCATGGCGGGCCTCACAGATACGCAGTATTTT	CASSAMAGLTDTQYF	NA	NA	TRBJ2-3	TRBV9
TGCGCCAGCAGCTTGCTACCGGGACAGGGCTCCTACAATGAGCAGTTCTTC	CASSLLPGQGSYNEQFF	TRBD1	NA	TRBJ2-1	TRBV5-1
TGTGCCAGCAGCTCAGGGACTAGCGGTAGCACAGATACGCAGTATTTT	CASSSGTSGSTDTQYF	TRBD2	NA	TRBJ2-3	TRBV7-8
TGTGCCAGCAGCCCACATGGCAGCTCCTACGAGCAGTACTTC	CASSPHGSSYEQYF	NA	NA	TRBJ2-7	TRBV7-9
TGCGCCAGCAGCTTAAACAGACACGACACCGGGGAGCTGTTTTTT	CASSLNRHDTGELFF	NA	NA	TRBJ2-2	TRBV5-1
TGTGCCAGCAGCTTAGTGACCGATTCACCCCTCCACTTT	CASSLVTDSPLHF	NA	NA	TRBJ1-6	TRBV7-2
TGTGCCAGCAGTGACTCCGGGCCCTCCTACGAGCAGTACTTC	CASSDSGPSYEQYF	NA	NA	TRBJ2-7	TRBV6-5
TGTGCCTGGAGTCCGGGACAGTTTGGGTCCGGGGAGCTGTTTTTT	CAWSPGQFGSGELFF	TRBD1	NA	TRBJ2-2	TRBV30
TGCGCCAGCAGCCCGGCAGGGTCCCACTCTGGAAACACCATATATTTT	CASSPAGSHSGNTIYF	NA	NA	TRBJ1-3	TRBV4-3
TGCGCCAGCAGCCAAGAGGCACGGGGACCACTAGCTTTCTTT	CASSQEARGPLAFF	NA	NA	TRBJ1-1	TRBV4-3
TGTGCCAGCAGTTCCCGGCGGGTATGGCAAGAGACCCAGTACTTC	CASSSRRVWQETQYF	NA	once	TRBJ2-5	TRBV27
TGTGCCAGCAGTTCCCCTATTAATTCACCCCTCCACTTT	CASSSPINSPLHF	NA	NA	TRBJ1-6	TRBV6-6
TGCGCCAGCAGCCAAGATTGGACAGGGATCTCTGGAAACACCATATATTTT	CASSQDWTGISGNTIYF	TRBD1	NA	TRBJ1-3	TRBV4-3
TGTGCCAGCAGTTCCCCTGCTAGCGGGGGGTGGGAGACCCAGTACTTC	CASSSPASGGWETQYF	TRBD2	NA	TRBJ2-5	TRBV6-5
TGTGCCAGCAGCTTAGGTCTAGTAGATACGCAGTATTTT	CASSLGLVDTQYF	NA	NA	TRBJ2-3	TRBV7-2